The sequence of this TCR beta chain was determined in a study of blood T cell repertoires in COVID-19. The data were produced by immunoSEQ multiplex PCR, yet TCRdb's version contains in-frame clones alone and is incomplete. In the table there are 150,000 to 200,000 clones, more than 75% of which are singletons. The V end was cut by 5 bases, the J end by 9 bases, with 8 bases between. The CDR3 covers 12 residues. Per germline, CDR1 SGHAT and CDR2 FQDESV (reference sequence). The V call is TRBV11-1, the J call TRBJ1-6; D gene uncertain. The sample consisted of PBMCs or T cells enriched from blood (not recorded which). The sequence came from a woman in her forties or fifties with acute COVID-19. The CDR3 nucleotides read TGTGCCAGCAGCCCCTACGGTTCACCCCTCCACTTT. This codes for CASSPYGSPLHF.